This T cell receptor (beta chain) stems from a study of regulatory T cells in long-lasting Graves disease. CDR3 length equals 14 residues. V dropped 3 bases and J dropped 5 bases, with 11 bases sitting between them. Germline V gene data show CDR1 as SGHTA and CDR2 as FQGTGA. To make TCR beta libraries, researchers used iRepertoire HTBI primers and Arm-PCR of CDR3 regions. Each CDR3 protein gets one entry after TCRdb re-called the multiplex PCR reads with MiXCR. The sample lists under 800,000 distinct CDR3 sequences; about 16% were seen once. Time point here: newly diagnosed GD, antithyroid drugs for less than 3 months. There was RNA extracted from PBMCs, and the TCR library was made from it. The same data also contributed to another study, on T cells in Graves' hyperthyroidism and ophthalmopathy.

This chain links TRBV7-3 with TRBJ2-1, with a possible D match to TRBD2 (5 bases). Sequences were derived from peripheral blood mononuclear cells (PBMCs), sampled at new diagnosis, from a patient treated with antithyroid drugs. The receptor was isolated from a woman aged 25 to 39 with Graves disease. The CDR3 nucleotides are TGTGCCAGCAGCTTGTGGGGAGTTAACAATGAGCAGTTCTTC. Amino acid sequence: CASSLWGVNNEQFF.